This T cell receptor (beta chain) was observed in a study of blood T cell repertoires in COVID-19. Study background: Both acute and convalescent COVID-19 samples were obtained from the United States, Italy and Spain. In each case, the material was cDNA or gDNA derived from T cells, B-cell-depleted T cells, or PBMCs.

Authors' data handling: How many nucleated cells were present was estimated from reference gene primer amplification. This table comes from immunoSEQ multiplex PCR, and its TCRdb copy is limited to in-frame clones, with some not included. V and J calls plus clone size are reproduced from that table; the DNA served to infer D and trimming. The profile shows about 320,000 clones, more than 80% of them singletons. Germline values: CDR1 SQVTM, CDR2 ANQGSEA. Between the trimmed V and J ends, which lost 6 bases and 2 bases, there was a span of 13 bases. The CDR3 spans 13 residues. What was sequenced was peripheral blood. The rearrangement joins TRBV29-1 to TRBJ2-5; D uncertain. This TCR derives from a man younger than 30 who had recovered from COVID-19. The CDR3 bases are TGCAGCGTGCACTACGGGTCTCAAGAGACCCAGTACTTC. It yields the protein CSVHYGSQETQYF. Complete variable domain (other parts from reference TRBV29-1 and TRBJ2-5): SAVISQKPSRDICQRGTSLTIQCQVDSQVTMMFWYRQQPGQSLTLIATANQGSEATYESGFVIDKFPISRPNLTFSTLTVSNMSPEDSSIYLCSVHYGSQETQYFGPGTRLLVL.